Listed here are 20 T cell receptor beta chains from one sample, sequenced in a study of T cell responses to AZD1222 COVID-19 vaccine. Libraries were prepared by immunoSEQ multiplex PCR; TCRdb keeps only in-frame clonotypes and omits some of them. The sample carries fewer than 150,000 clones, about 85% recorded once. The source material was peripheral blood, sampled on day 0 of AZD1222 vaccination. The receptors here all came from an adult in good health.

The chain recombines TRBV11-1 with TRBJ2-3; TRBD1 or TRBD2 may be the D gene (5 bases each). Trimming cost V 2 bases and J 1 base, with 7 bases left between them. The CDR3 is 14 amino acids. In germline, CDR1 is SGHAT, CDR2 FQDESV (reference sequence). CDR3 in DNA: TGTGCCAGCAGCTTAAGAGGGGGCACAGATACGCAGTATTTT. Translation gives CASSLRGGTDTQYF.

The chain has TRBV10-3 and TRBJ2-1, with TRBD2 identical over 7 bases. V lost 4 bases to trimming and J lost 5 bases; unmatched junction nucleotides: 8. Germline CDR1 and CDR2: ENHRY and SYGVKD. The CDR3 length is 15 residues. CDR3 amino acids: CAISVSGWTNNEQFF. The DNA for the CDR3 is TGTGCCATCAGTGTTAGCGGGTGGACCAACAATGAGCAGTTCTTC.

V and J are TRBV11-2 and TRBJ2-7; no clear D. CDR3 length: 13 amino acids. Germline assignment: CDR1 SGHAT and CDR2 FQNNGV. The V gene lost 8 bases and the J gene lost 6 bases, with 17 bases spanning the gap. The CDR3 bases are TGTGCCAGCCGTATCAATGTGGAAGTCGAGCAGTACTTC. Its translation is CASRINVEVEQYF.

The chain is built from TRBV5-1 and TRBJ1-6; weak D call: TRBD1 (6 bases). V lost 2 bases to trimming and J lost 8 bases, with 8 bases between them. The CDR3 is made up of 13 amino acids. The germline gives CDR1 SGHRS, CDR2 YFSETQ. This CDR3 is CASSFRTDSPLHF. In DNA form, the CDR3 reads TGCGCCAGCAGCTTCCGGACAGATTCACCCCTCCACTTT. The variable domain in full, completed from reference TRBV5-1 and TRBJ1-6, reads KAGVTQTPRYLIKTRGQQVTLSCSPISGHRSVSWYQQTPGQGLQFLFEYFSETQRNKGNFPGRFSGRQFSNSRSEMNVSTLELGDSALYLCASSFRTDSPLHFGNGTRLTVT.

This clone was detected only once. The chain employs TRBV24-1 and TRBJ2-5, with D possibly matching TRBD1 (8 bases). CDR1 and CDR2 (germline): KGHDR, SFDVKD. The CDR3 extends over 19 amino acids. Deletions cut 5 bases from V and 0 bases from J, with 24 bases between. The CDR3 DNA is TGTGCCACCAGTGCCCGGGACAGGAGATTTCTAGCGGACCAAGAGACCCAGTACTTC. It encodes CATSARDRRFLADQETQYF.

Only a few counts were recorded for this clone. The chain is built from TRBV6-5 and TRBJ1-1; D possibly corresponds to TRBD1 (5 bases). V shed 5 bases and J shed 6 bases, with 13 bases lying between them. This CDR3 has 13 residues. In germline, CDR1 is MNHEY, CDR2 SVGAGI. CDR3 sequence reads: CASSRQGGSEAFF. In nucleotides, the CDR3 is TGTGCCAGCAGTCGGCAGGGAGGGTCTGAAGCTTTCTTT.

The chain has TRBV21-1 and TRBJ1-3. TRBV21-1 is a known pseudogene. The CDR3 has 17 residues. The CDR3, as DNA: TGTGCCAGCAGCAAAGCGCTATGGTTGCCTGCTGGAAACACCATATATTTT. Its translation is CASSKALWLPAGNTIYF.

Concerning this clone: The same CDR3 also results from other DNA sequences found in this sample. V gene TRBV5-1 combines with J gene TRBJ1-2, with a tentative D call TRBD1 (6 bases). Trimming pared 0 bases from V and 4 bases from J, leaving 10 bases between. Looked up from germline, CDR1 is SGHRS and CDR2 is YFSETQ. CDR3 length equals 14 residues. This CDR3 is CASSLGQGTYGYTF. The DNA of the CDR3 is TGCGCCAGCAGCTTGGGGCAGGGGACCTATGGCTACACCTTC. The variable domain in full, with the rest retrieved from reference TRBV5-1 and TRBJ1-2, is KAGVTQTPRYLIKTRGQQVTLSCSPISGHRSVSWYQQTPGQGLQFLFEYFSETQRNKGNFPGRFSGRQFSNSRSEMNVSTLELGDSALYLCASSLGQGTYGYTFGSGTRLTVV.

The chain is built from TRBV5-1 and TRBJ2-1, with D perhaps TRBD1 (6 bases). The ends were cut back, 2 bases at V and 8 bases at J, with 11 bases in the middle. The CDR3 is 13 amino acids. Germline V gene data show CDR1 as SGHRS and CDR2 as YFSETQ. CDR3 bases: TGCGCCAGCAGCTTCACAGGGAGTGATGAGCAGTTCTTC. Amino acids: CASSFTGSDEQFF.

The chain joins TRBV5-1 to TRBJ1-6; no firm D call. The CDR3 is 14 amino acids. Germline V lookup: CDR1 SGHRS, CDR2 YFSETQ. V was trimmed by 1 base and J by 8 bases, leaving 10 bases between them. CDR3 in amino acids: CASSLSHGDSPLHF. DNA of the CDR3: TGCGCCAGCAGCTTGTCCCACGGAGATTCACCCCTCCACTTT.

The sample holds a few counts of this clone. The rearrangement links TRBV5-1 to TRBJ1-1, with TRBD1 identical over 8 bases. Germline CDR1 and CDR2: SGHRS and YFSETQ. The CDR3 length is 17 residues. V was clipped by 3 bases and J by 1 base; unmatched bases: 11. CDR3 protein: CASSSPPDRGRNTEAFF. As DNA, the CDR3 is TGCGCCAGCAGCTCCCCGCCCGACAGGGGCAGGAACACTGAAGCTTTCTTT.

The rearrangement uses TRBV12-3 or TRBV12-4 and TRBJ2-2; no reliable D call. The V end was cut by 5 bases, the J end by 7 bases, with 11 bases between. This CDR3 region has 13 residues. CDR3 sequence (DNA): TGTGCCAGCAGTCATACGCCGCGCGGGGAGCTGTTTTTT. Its protein product is CASSHTPRGELFF.

The chain joins TRBV5-1 to TRBJ1-6; no firm D call. Germline loops: CDR1 SGHRS, CDR2 YFSETQ. Trimming removed 3 bases at V and 0 bases at J, with 19 bases between. The CDR3 sequence is 19 residues long. Here the CDR3 DNA reads TGCGCCAGCAGCTCCCGGGCCATGCACCTTAGCTCCTATAATTCACCCCTCCACTTT. It is translated as CASSSRAMHLSSYNSPLHF.

The chain employs TRBV15 and TRBJ2-2; D uncertain. CDR1 is LNHNV and CDR2 is YYDKDF in the germline V gene (reference sequence). V lost 5 bases and J lost 9, with 16 bases in between. The CDR3 extends over 14 amino acids. Here the CDR3 reads CATSSSSLGRELFF. The DNA of the CDR3 is TGTGCCACCAGCTCCTCCTCCCTCGGCAGGGAGCTGTTTTTT. Looking up the rest from reference TRBV15 and TRBJ2-2 gives the full variable domain: DAMVIQNPRYQVTQFGKPVTLSCSQTLNHNVMYWYQQKSSQAPKLLFHYYDKDFNNEADTPDNFQSRRPNTSFCFLDIRSPGLGDTAMYLCATSSSSLGRELFFGEGSRLTVL.

The CDR3 is CASSRGTGVNQPQHF. The CDR3 DNA reads as TGTGCCAGCAGCAGGGGGACAGGGGTCAATCAGCCCCAGCATTTT. The chain combines TRBV7-8 with TRBJ1-5; 10 nucleotides line up with TRBD1. The CDR3 is 15 amino acids. The V and J ends lost 5 bases and 3 bases, in that order; junction bases with no gene match: 4. In germline, CDR1 is SGHVS, CDR2 FQNEAQ.

CDR3 nucleotide sequence: TGTGCCAGCAGTGATTTGGGGACAGGGACTAATGAAAAACTGTTTTTT. Translating gives CASSDLGTGTNEKLFF. The chain recombines TRBV2 with TRBJ1-4; 9 nucleotides align to TRBD1. The ends lost 3 bases at V and 2 bases at J; junction bases unmatched: 4. The CDR3 has 16 amino acids. Germline V gene lookup returns CDR1 SNHLY and CDR2 FYNNEI.

The chain is built from TRBV3-1 (or the pseudogene TRBV3-2) and TRBJ2-7, with D unclear. The V and J ends lost 4 bases and 5 bases respectively, with 12 bases between them. CDR1 is LGHDT and CDR2 is YNNKEL in the germline V gene (reference sequence). The CDR3 covers 13 residues. The CDR3 is CASSRALDDEQYF. CDR3 in DNA: TGTGCCAGCAGCCGGGCCCTGGACGACGAGCAGTACTTC.

V gene TRBV18 combines with J gene TRBJ1-2; 7 bases map to TRBD1. The CDR3 is 15 amino acids. Germline V gene sequence: CDR1 KGHSH, CDR2 LQKENI. The V segment lost 3 bases and the J segment 5 bases; nucleotides outside the gene matches: 9. CDR3 in DNA: TGTGCCAGCTCACCGTCGACCGGGACAGCTTATGGCTACACCTTC. Translating gives CASSPSTGTAYGYTF.

The chain couples TRBV2 to TRBJ2-7; perhaps TRBD1 as D (6 bases). Germline V lookup: CDR1 SNHLY, CDR2 FYNNEI. The CDR3 is 14 residues long. V was shortened by 7 bases and J by 2 bases, with 15 bases between the two germline ends. The CDR3 loop reads CASNTGQLAYEQYF. The DNA for the CDR3 is TGTGCCAGCAATACAGGACAGTTAGCCTACGAGCAGTACTTC.

The J gene is TRBJ2-1, the V gene TRBV7-9, with TRBD2 matching over 7 bases. The CDR3 covers 14 residues. Germline CDR1 SEHNR, CDR2 FQNEAQ (reference sequence). The V gene end was trimmed by 5 bases and the J gene end by 6 bases; junction bases not matched to a gene: 7. CDR3 bases: TGTGCCAGCAGCCCCGGGGGAGGGCTCAATGAGCAGTTCTTC. It translates to CASSPGGGLNEQFF. Based on the CDR3 plus reference TRBV7-9 and TRBJ2-1, the full variable domain is DTGVSQNPRHKITKRGQNVTFRCDPISEHNRLYWYRQTLGQGPEFLTYFQNEAQLEKSRLLSDRFSAERPKGSFSTLEIQRTEQGDSAMYLCASSPGGGLNEQFFGPGTRLTVL.